Listed below are T cell receptor beta chains from one sample, sequenced in a study of control samples from healthy donors and cancer patients. The method was immunoSEQ multiplex PCR; TCRdb's version includes in-frame clones alone and lacks a portion of them. The top ten clones hold roughly 9.7% of a sample with about 86,000 clones, about 89% of them seen once. The sample was PBMCs. These receptors were taken from a woman in her forties or fifties with colorectal cancer. The CDR3 runs from the conserved cysteine through the conserved F or W. Fields, in order: V gene, clone size, D gene, J gene, CDR3 protein, CDR3 DNA. D genes are given only for firm matches. The size entry is marked missing in some rows and otherwise reads once, few, many or a size class.

TRBV6-2/TRBV6-3	.	.	TRBJ2-3	CASSSRRALKGWGTDTQYF	TGTGCCAGCAGTTCACGTCGAGCACTCAAAGGGTGGGGCACAGATACGCAGTATTTT
TRBV4-3	.	.	TRBJ2-4	CASSQDGGDMTKNIQYF	TGCGCCAGCAGCCAAGATGGGGGTGATATGACCAAAAACATTCAGTACTTC
TRBV28	.	TRBD1	TRBJ2-5	CASSSPTGEETQYF	TGTGCCAGCAGCTCGCCGACAGGGGAAGAGACCCAGTACTTC
TRBV7-2	.	.	TRBJ1-5	CASSLESSVYRPQHF	TGTGCCAGCAGCTTAGAGTCGTCAGTCTATCGGCCCCAGCATTTT
TRBV6-6	.	.	TRBJ2-2	CASSLLSGGGGRNTGELFF	TGTGCCAGCAGTCTACTTAGTGGAGGCGGGGGCCGGAACACCGGGGAGCTGTTTTTT
TRBV3-1/TRBV3-2	few	.	TRBJ1-5	CASSPNSGPNQPQHF	TGTGCCAGCAGCCCAAACAGTGGACCCAATCAGCCCCAGCATTTT
TRBV30	.	.	TRBJ2-6	CAWKRGAGANVLTF	TGTGCCTGGAAACGGGGCGCTGGGGCCAACGTCCTGACTTTC
TRBV2	.	TRBD2	TRBJ2-1	CASSARTSVDEQFF	TGTGCCAGCAGTGCTAGGACTAGCGTGGATGAGCAGTTCTTC
TRBV4-3	.	.	TRBJ1-1	CASSHGPVNTEAFF	TGCGCCAGCAGCCACGGGCCGGTGAACACTGAAGCTTTCTTT
TRBV7-2	once	.	TRBJ1-1	CASSQNTNTEAFF	TGTGCCAGCAGCCAAAATACGAACACTGAAGCTTTCTTT
TRBV7-8	.	TRBD1	TRBJ1-2	CASSLVFRDSLNYGYTF	TGTGCCAGCAGCTTAGTTTTTAGGGACAGCCTCAACTATGGCTACACCTTC
TRBV7-2	.	TRBD2	TRBJ2-1	CASTWMGGPNEQFF	TGTGCCAGCACCTGGATGGGAGGGCCCAATGAGCAGTTCTTC
TRBV12-3/TRBV12-4	once	.	TRBJ1-1	CASSLVGAGEAFF	TGTGCCAGCAGTTTAGTAGGGGCCGGCGAAGCTTTCTTT
TRBV6-2/TRBV6-3	.	.	TRBJ2-1	CASSNRDYHNEQFF	TGTGCCAGCAGCAACAGGGACTATCACAATGAGCAGTTCTTC
TRBV24-1	.	.	TRBJ2-2	CATSDLQSGPTGELFF	TGTGCCACCAGTGATTTGCAGTCAGGGCCCACCGGGGAGCTGTTTTTT
TRBV24-1	.	.	TRBJ2-5	CATSDAGAVETQYF	TGTGCCACCAGTGATGCGGGTGCCGTAGAGACCCAGTACTTC